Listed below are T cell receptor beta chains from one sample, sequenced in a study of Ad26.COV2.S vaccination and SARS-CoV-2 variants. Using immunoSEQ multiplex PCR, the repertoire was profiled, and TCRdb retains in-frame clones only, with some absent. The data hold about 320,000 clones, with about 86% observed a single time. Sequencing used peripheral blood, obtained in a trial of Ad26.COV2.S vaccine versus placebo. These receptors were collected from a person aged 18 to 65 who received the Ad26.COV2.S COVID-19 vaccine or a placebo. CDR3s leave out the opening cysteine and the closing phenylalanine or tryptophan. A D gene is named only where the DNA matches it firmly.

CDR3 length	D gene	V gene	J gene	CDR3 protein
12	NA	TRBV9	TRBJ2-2	ASSVGGSVGELF
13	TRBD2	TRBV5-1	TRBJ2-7	ASSFAGTTSHEQY
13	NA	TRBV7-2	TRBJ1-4	ASSHRAGVSEKLF
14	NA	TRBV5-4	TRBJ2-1	ASSWGPTSSYNEQF
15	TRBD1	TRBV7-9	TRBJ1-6	ASSTGTGLSGNSPLH
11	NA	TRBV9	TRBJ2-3	ASSWGFTDTQY
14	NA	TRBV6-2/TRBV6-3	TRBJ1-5	ASSLPGVDSNQPQH
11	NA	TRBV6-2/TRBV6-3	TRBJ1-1	ASSFALNTEAF
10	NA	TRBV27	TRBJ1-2	ASSLTGHGYT
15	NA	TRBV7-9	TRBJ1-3	ASSLRTGGGSGNTIY
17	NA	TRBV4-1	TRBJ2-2	ASSQGLRPEATNTGELF
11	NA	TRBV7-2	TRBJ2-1	ASSPLGGNEQF
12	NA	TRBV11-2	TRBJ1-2	ASSQRDSNYGYT
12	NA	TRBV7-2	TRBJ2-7	ASSLAPRSYEQY
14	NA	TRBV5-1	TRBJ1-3	ASSFYTGTSGNTIY
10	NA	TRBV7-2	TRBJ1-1	ASSLGTRMAF
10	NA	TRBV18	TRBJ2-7	ASSPEAYEQY
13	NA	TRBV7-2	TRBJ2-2	ASSFTGTNTGELF
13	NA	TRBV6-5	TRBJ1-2	ASSFLGGVSYGYT
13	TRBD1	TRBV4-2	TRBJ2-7	ASSQGTGGSYEQY
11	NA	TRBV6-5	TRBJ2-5	ASRRTIEETQY
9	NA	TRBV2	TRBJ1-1	ASKVNTEAF
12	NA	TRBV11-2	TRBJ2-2	ASSKTAGAGELF
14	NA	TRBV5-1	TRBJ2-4	ASSPATNSAKNIQY
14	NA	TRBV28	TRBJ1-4	ASSNGAGNTNEKLF
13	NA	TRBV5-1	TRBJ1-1	ASSSTTGSDTEAF
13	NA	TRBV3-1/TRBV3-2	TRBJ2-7	ASSQEVLALGGQY
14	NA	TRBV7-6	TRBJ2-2	ASSRDQTLNTGELF
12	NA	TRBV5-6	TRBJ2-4	ASSLRLAKNIQY
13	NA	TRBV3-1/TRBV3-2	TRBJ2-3	ASSHLAYEGDTQY
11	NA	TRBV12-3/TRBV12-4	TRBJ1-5	ASSLAFGQPQH
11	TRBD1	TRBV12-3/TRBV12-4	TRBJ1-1	ASSTGQGVRAF